The 15 T cell receptor beta chains below were found in one sample sequenced in a study of blood T cell repertoires in COVID-19. Assay: immunoSEQ multiplex PCR; the TCRdb copy retains only in-frame clones and omits some. The sample records around 390,000 clones, about 86% being singletons. The specimen was PBMCs or T cells enriched from blood (not recorded which). The source is a woman between 50 and 59 years old who had recovered from COVID-19.

This clone was seen more than once but under ten times. The V gene is TRBV29-1, the J gene TRBJ1-3, with 7 bases matching TRBD1. V gave up 7 bases and J gave up 4 bases; unmatched junction bases: 7. Germline V gene sequence: CDR1 SQVTM, CDR2 ANQGSEA. The CDR3 covers 13 residues. CDR3 residues: CSAAGTVGNTIYF. Written as DNA, the CDR3 is TGCAGCGCAGCCGGGACAGTGGGAAACACCATATATTTT.

The V gene is TRBV11-1, the J gene TRBJ2-3; 10 positions agree with TRBD2. With V trimmed by 3 bases and J by 1 base, 1 base remained unmatched. CDR3 length: 15 residues. Germline assignment: CDR1 SGHAT and CDR2 FQDESV (reference sequence). CDR3 bases: TGTGCCAGCAGCTTCGGGACTAGCGGCACAGATACGCAGTATTTT. This gives the protein CASSFGTSGTDTQYF.

The rearrangement links TRBV28 to TRBJ1-2, with TRBD1 matching over 9 bases. This CDR3 comprises 13 residues. The V gene end was trimmed by 6 bases and the J gene end by 8 bases; junction bases not matched to a gene: 7. Germline V lookup: CDR1 MDHEN, CDR2 SYDVKM. Written as DNA, the CDR3 is TGTGCCAGCAGAAAACAGGGGGCTGCCGGCTACACCTTC. Translating it yields CASRKQGAAGYTF.

The chain employs TRBV7-2 and TRBJ2-3; D ambiguous. CDR3 length equals 15 residues. Germline-derived CDR1 and CDR2 are SGHTA and FQGNSA. Trimming stripped 5 bases from V and 1 base from J, with 13 bases between. The CDR3 protein is CASSRPPSGTDTQYF. In nucleotides, the CDR3 is TGTGCCAGCAGCCGGCCCCCCAGCGGCACAGATACGCAGTATTTT.

The V and J genes are TRBV6-2 or TRBV6-3 and TRBJ1-5, with D unclear. CDR1 is MNHEY, CDR2 SVGEGT, per germline. V shed 2 bases and J shed 6 bases, with 11 bases lying between them. This CDR3 spans 14 amino acids. CDR3 bases: TGTGCCAGCAGTTACCCCAACCGGGGTCAGCCCCAGCATTTT. Translating gives CASSYPNRGQPQHF.

This rearrangement joins TRBV24-1 to TRBJ1-5; TRBD1 matches 9 bases. The CDR3 is 22 residues long. J gave up 6 bases and V 2 bases, and 25 bases lay outside the gene matches. CDR1 and CDR2 (germline): KGHDR, SFDVKD. The chain's CDR3 is CATSDSNFKGTGRGSLGQPQHF. Written as DNA, the CDR3 is TGTGCCACCAGTGATTCGAATTTTAAAGGGACAGGGAGGGGATCTTTGGGTCAGCCCCAGCATTTT.

V gene TRBV6-5 combines with J gene TRBJ1-2; TRBD1 aligns across 7 bases. Trimming took 7 bases from V and 5 from J; bases not matched to a gene: 10. From germline, CDR1 is MNHEY and CDR2 SVGAGI. The CDR3 has 14 residues. The CDR3 DNA reads TGTGCCAGCAAACCGGGACAGCCCTCTTATGGCTACACCTTC. It is translated as CASKPGQPSYGYTF.

The chain couples TRBV19 to TRBJ1-2, with TRBD1 as a possible D gene (5 bases). V was clipped by 1 base and J by 8 bases, with 14 bases between them. Per the germline V gene, CDR1 is LNHDA and CDR2 is SQIVND (reference sequence). The length of the CDR3 is 14 residues. CDR3 in amino acids: CASSIGQLSGGYTF. CDR3 DNA: TGTGCCAGTAGTATAGGACAGCTTAGCGGGGGCTACACCTTC.

This clone has only a few counts. The identical CDR3 is also encoded by other nucleotide sequences in the sample. The V call is TRBV4-2, the J call TRBJ2-1; tentatively, D is TRBD2 (6 bases). V was pared by 0 bases and J by 0 bases, with 12 bases between. The CDR3 is 17 amino acids. Germline CDR1 and CDR2: LGHNA and YNFKEQ. The CDR3 nucleotides read TGTGCCAGCAGCCAAGATCTGGGGGGTAGCTCCTACAATGAGCAGTTCTTC. The encoded protein is CASSQDLGGSSYNEQFF.

The J gene is TRBJ1-6, the V gene TRBV21-1. TRBV21-1 is classified as a pseudogene. The CDR3 length is 16 residues. CDR3 nucleotide sequence: TGTGCCAGCAGCAAACAATTCGAGGGCTCCAATTCACCCCTCCACTTT. It codes for CASSKQFEGSNSPLHF.

This clone was picked up a small number of times. The chain uses TRBV4-2 and TRBJ2-7, with no clear D. Germline V lookup: CDR1 LGHNA, CDR2 YNFKEQ. This CDR3 contains 16 residues. Trimming shortened V by 0 bases and J by 0 bases, and 12 bases separated the two germline ends. The DNA of the CDR3 is TGTGCCAGCAGCCAAGATGTCGACGCTAGCTCCTACGAGCAGTACTTC. It encodes CASSQDVDASSYEQYF.

The rearrangement joins TRBV5-1 to TRBJ1-4, with D perhaps matching TRBD1 (5 bases). The germline gives CDR1 SGHRS, CDR2 YFSETQ. The CDR3 has 15 amino acids. V dropped 4 bases and J dropped 7 bases, with 17 bases sitting between them. This chain's CDR3 is CASSTTAGYSEKLFF. Written as DNA, the CDR3 is TGCGCCAGCAGCACCACCGCAGGGTATAGTGAAAAACTGTTTTTT.

The gene calls are TRBV7-9 and TRBJ1-1; 8 bases align to TRBD1. Losses at the gene ends were 4 bases for V and 4 bases for J; bases not matched to a gene: 8. This CDR3 spans 15 amino acids. Per the germline V gene, CDR1 is SEHNR and CDR2 is FQNEAQ (reference sequence). The CDR3 sequence is CASSSPDRVGTEAFF. In DNA form, the CDR3 reads TGTGCCAGCAGCTCGCCGGACAGGGTGGGCACTGAAGCTTTCTTT.

The chain has TRBV19 and TRBJ1-1; D might be TRBD1 (6 bases). Per germline, CDR1 LNHDA and CDR2 SQIVND (reference sequence). Trimming stripped 1 base from V and 1 base from J, with 7 bases between. The CDR3 spans 14 residues. CDR3 DNA sequence: TGTGCCAGTAGTATAGTGGGGGCGAACACTGAAGCTTTCTTT. This gives the protein CASSIVGANTEAFF.

The chain uses TRBV30 and TRBJ2-2; 7 bases fit TRBD1. The germline V gene encodes CDR1 GTSNPN and CDR2 SVGIG (reference sequence). After removal of 3 bases from V and 4 bases from J, the junction contained 11 bases not matched to a gene. This CDR3 contains 16 residues. The CDR3, as DNA: TGTGCCTGGAGCGATCCCGGGACAGCTCGCACCGGGGAGCTGTTTTTT. This sequence encodes CAWSDPGTARTGELFF.